Sequencing of this T cell receptor (beta chain) was carried out in a study of cytomegalovirus exposure and HLA in healthy donors. The table came from immunoSEQ multiplex PCR; TCRdb's copy has only in-frame clones and leaves some out. The table lists over 150,000 clones, 80% to 85% of them singletons. The CDR3 sequence is 14 residues long. The trim removed 6 bases at V and 1 base at J, leaving 3 bases unmatched. Germline CDR1 MNHEY, CDR2 SMNVEV (reference sequence). The sequenced material came from PBMCs. This chain uses TRBV27 with TRBJ1-1, with 9 bases matching TRBD1. This TCR came from a woman under 30 in good health and CMV-seropositive. The CDR3 loop reads CASSRGQGNTEAFF. Here the CDR3 DNA reads TGTGCCAGCAGCCGGGGACAGGGGAACACTGAAGCTTTCTTT.